These 8 T cell receptor beta chains share one sample of origin, sequenced in a study of shared clonotypes between healthy human individuals. Some clones are missing from TCRdb's copy, which holds only in-frame ones; the method was immunoSEQ multiplex PCR. The profile shows about 1 million clones, around 74% of them singletons. Material for sequencing was memory CD4+ T cells sorted from blood. The subset was: CD45RA-negative fraction. The receptors shown here come from a man aged 18 to 29 in good health.

This rearrangement joins TRBV2 to TRBJ2-2, with D possibly TRBD1 on 6 matching bases. CDR3 size: 15 residues. Germline CDR1 is SNHLY and CDR2 is FYNNEI. Trimming removed 5 bases at V and 5 bases at J, with 15 bases between. The CDR3: CASSQQGVGTGELFF. In nucleotides, the CDR3 is TGTGCCAGCAGTCAACAGGGCGTAGGAACCGGGGAGCTGTTTTTT.

This clone was recorded once. The chain has TRBV11-2 and TRBJ2-7; tentative D call: TRBD2 (6 bases). This CDR3 has 14 amino acids. With 3 bases removed from V and 0 bases from J, the gap between germline ends came to 9 bases. CDR1 and CDR2 from the germline V gene are SGHAT and FQNNGV. CDR3 amino acids: CASSFGTFSYEQYF. Here the CDR3 DNA reads TGTGCCAGCAGCTTTGGGACTTTCTCCTACGAGCAGTACTTC.

In this sample, this clone turned up once. The chain joins TRBV19 to TRBJ1-2; a possible D gene is TRBD1 (5 bases). The V gene's germline CDR1 is LNHDA and CDR2 SQIVND (reference sequence). V was shortened by 6 bases and J by 0 bases, with 11 bases between the two germline ends. This CDR3 has 14 amino acids. The CDR3 loop reads CASRGPLANYGYTF. CDR3 coding DNA: TGTGCCAGTAGGGGACCGCTCGCTAACTATGGCTACACCTTC.

The chain employs TRBV5-1 and TRBJ2-1; D may correspond to TRBD1 or TRBD2 (6 bases each). The CDR3 is 14 amino acids. Germline assignment: CDR1 SGHRS and CDR2 YFSETQ. V lost 3 bases, J lost 6 bases, and 13 bases lay in between. The CDR3 nucleotides are TGCGCCAGCAGCTCCGTGGGGGGCCCCAATGAGCAGTTCTTC. Translated: CASSSVGGPNEQFF.

CDR3 protein: CASSRDYRGDMYTEAFF. The CDR3, as DNA: TGCGCCAGCAGCCGGGATTACAGGGGGGATATGTACACTGAAGCTTTCTTT. V and J are TRBV4-1 and TRBJ1-1, with TRBD1 identical over 8 bases. J lost 3 bases, V lost 4 bases, and 13 bases had no gene match. The CDR3 extends over 17 amino acids. Germline V CDR1 and CDR2: MGHRA, YSYEKL.

Only one count was recorded for this clone. The rearrangement joins TRBV29-1 to TRBJ1-1, with 7 bases identical to TRBD1. Unmatched junction bases numbered 13, after V lost 5 bases and J lost 1 base. CDR3 length: 16 amino acids. Germline V lookup: CDR1 SQVTM, CDR2 ANQGSEA. CDR3 sequence (DNA): TGCAGCGTTCCGAATTATGACAGGGTCCCGAACACTGAAGCTTTCTTT. Translating gives CSVPNYDRVPNTEAFF.

This chain uses TRBV30 with TRBJ2-7; D is possibly TRBD2 (6 bases). Trimming stripped 2 bases from V and 6 bases from J, with 11 bases between. CDR3 length equals 12 residues. The germline gives CDR1 GTSNPN, CDR2 SVGIG (reference sequence). CDR3 protein: CAWSPGGSEQYF. In nucleotides, the CDR3 is TGTGCCTGGAGTCCCGGAGGGAGCGAGCAGTACTTC.

V gene TRBV6-1 combines with J gene TRBJ2-4; D possibly matches TRBD1 or TRBD2 (6 bases each). V lost 4 bases, J lost 8 bases, and 12 bases lay in between. Germline V gene data show CDR1 as MNHNS and CDR2 as SASEGT. The CDR3 has 13 amino acids. CDR3 DNA: TGTGCCAGCAGTGGAAGGAGGGGGGACATTCAGTACTTC. It codes for CASSGRRGDIQYF.